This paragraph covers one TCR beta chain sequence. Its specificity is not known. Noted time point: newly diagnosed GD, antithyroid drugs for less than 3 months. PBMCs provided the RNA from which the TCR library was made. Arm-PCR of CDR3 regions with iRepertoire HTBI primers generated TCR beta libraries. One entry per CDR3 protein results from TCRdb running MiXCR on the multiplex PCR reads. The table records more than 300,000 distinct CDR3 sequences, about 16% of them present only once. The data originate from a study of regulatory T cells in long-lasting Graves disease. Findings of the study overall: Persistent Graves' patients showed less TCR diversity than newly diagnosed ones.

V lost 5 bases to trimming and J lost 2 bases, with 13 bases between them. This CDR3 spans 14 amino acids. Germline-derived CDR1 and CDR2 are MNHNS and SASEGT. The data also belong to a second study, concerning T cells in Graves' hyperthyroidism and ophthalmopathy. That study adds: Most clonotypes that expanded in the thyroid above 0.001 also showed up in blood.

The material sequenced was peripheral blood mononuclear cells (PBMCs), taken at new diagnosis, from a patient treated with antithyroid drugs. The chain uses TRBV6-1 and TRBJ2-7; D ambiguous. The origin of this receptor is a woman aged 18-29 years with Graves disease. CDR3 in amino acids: CASSPVGRPYEQYF. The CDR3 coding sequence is TGTGCCAGCAGTCCCGTGGGCAGACCCTACGAGCAGTACTTC.